This passage covers 10 T cell receptor beta chains from one sample sequenced in a study of blood T cell repertoires in COVID-19. Sequencing used immunoSEQ multiplex PCR; TCRdb keeps in-frame clones, though not all of them. The table shows some 260,000 clones, with around 90% occurring only once. The sequenced sample was peripheral blood. These receptors were obtained from a woman aged 25 to 39 with acute or convalescent COVID-19.

The V call is TRBV18, the J call TRBJ1-1; D is ambiguous. The CDR3 runs 12 residues. CDR1 is KGHSH and CDR2 is LQKENI in the germline V gene. V lost 6 bases and J 0 bases, leaving 5 bases between the germline ends. For the CDR3, the DNA is TGTGCCAGCTCCACTCTGAACACTGAAGCTTTCTTT. Residues: CASSTLNTEAFF.

The V call is TRBV5-6, the J call TRBJ2-3, with TRBD1 matching 11 bases. CDR3 size: 15 residues. Germline trimming cut 4 bases from V and 5 bases from J; bases unmatched to any gene: 6. From germline, CDR1 is SGHDT and CDR2 YYEEEE. The CDR3 sequence: CASSHSGTGGDTQYF. The CDR3 region has the DNA TGTGCCAGCAGCCATAGTGGGACAGGGGGAGATACGCAGTATTTT.

This clone has only a few counts. This chain uses TRBV11-2 with TRBJ1-5; 8 bases agree with TRBD1. The CDR3 runs 15 residues. J gave up 6 bases and V 4 bases, and 8 bases lay outside the gene matches. Germline CDR1 SGHAT, CDR2 FQNNGV. The CDR3 DNA is TGTGCCAGCAGCTCAAGCCAGGGGGCAGGTCAGCCCCAGCATTTT. Translation gives CASSSSQGAGQPQHF.

The J gene is TRBJ2-5, the V gene TRBV7-2; 10 nucleotides align to TRBD2. V lost 3 bases to trimming and J lost 5 bases; unmatched junction nucleotides: 15. The CDR3 is 18 residues long. The germline gives CDR1 SGHTA, CDR2 FQGNSA. The CDR3 sequence is CASSFPSGRMGGAETQYF. The CDR3 DNA sequence: TGTGCCAGCAGCTTTCCTAGCGGGAGAATGGGGGGGGCTGAGACCCAGTACTTC. Full variable domain (outside the CDR3, taken from reference TRBV7-2 and TRBJ2-5): GAGVSQSPSNKVTEKGKDVELRCDPISGHTALYWYRQSLGQGLEFLIYFQGNSAPDKSGLPSDRFSAERTGGSVSTLTIQRTQQEDSAVYLCASSFPSGRMGGAETQYFGPGTRLLVL.

V is TRBV9 and J is TRBJ2-5; TRBD2 matches 7 bases. CDR1 and CDR2 from the germline V gene are SGDLS and YYNGEE. The length of the CDR3 is 15 residues. The trim removed 2 bases at V and 0 bases at J, leaving 4 bases unmatched. The CDR3 region has the DNA TGTGCCAGCAGCGTCAGCGGGGCGTACCAAGAGACCCAGTACTTC. Amino acid sequence: CASSVSGAYQETQYF.

This chain links TRBV5-6 with TRBJ2-5, with 9 bases that match TRBD1. CDR3 length: 14 residues. Germline trimming cut 1 base from V and 5 bases from J; bases unmatched to any gene: 3. Germline lookup yields CDR1 SGHDT and CDR2 YYEEEE. The CDR3 DNA sequence: TGTGCCAGCAGCTTGACAGGGGGCGGGGAGACCCAGTACTTC. Protein product: CASSLTGGGETQYF.

The chain recombines TRBV12-5 with TRBJ2-3, with TRBD2 matching 9 bases. This CDR3 contains 15 residues. In germline, CDR1 is LGHNT, CDR2 FRNRAP. With V trimmed by 4 bases and J by 5 bases, 7 bases remained unmatched. CDR3 amino acids: CASGSWTSDGDTQYF. The CDR3 DNA follows: TGTGCTAGTGGTTCTTGGACTAGCGATGGAGATACGCAGTATTTT.

CDR3: CASSLLRDPGGGKNIQYF. DNA of the CDR3: TGTGCCAGCTCACTCCTTCGGGACCCCGGGGGGGGCAAAAACATTCAGTACTTC. The chain couples TRBV18 to TRBJ2-4; TRBD2 matches at 8 bases. Germline CDR1 reads KGHSH; CDR2 reads LQKENI. V shed 4 bases, J shed 3 bases, and the junction held 14 bases outside the gene matches. The length of the CDR3 is 18 residues.

This clone has ten or more counts. The genes are TRBV11-2 and TRBJ2-2, with TRBD2 identical over 7 bases. V lost 1 base to trimming and J lost 0 bases; unmatched junction nucleotides: 8. The CDR3 contains 18 residues. Germline lookup yields CDR1 SGHAT and CDR2 FQNNGV. CDR3 residues: CASSLVEFGRTNTGELFF. As DNA, the CDR3 is TGTGCCAGCAGCTTAGTAGAGTTCGGGAGGACGAACACCGGGGAGCTGTTTTTT.

V and J are TRBV24-1 and TRBJ2-3, with D maybe TRBD1 (5 bases). Trimming left V 9 bases short and J 4 bases short, with 22 bases between. The CDR3 is 16 residues long. Per germline, CDR1 KGHDR and CDR2 SFDVKD. This CDR3 is CATSKGSRTLSDTQYF. As DNA, the CDR3 is TGTGCCACCTCTAAGGGAAGTAGGACACTATCAGATACGCAGTATTTT.